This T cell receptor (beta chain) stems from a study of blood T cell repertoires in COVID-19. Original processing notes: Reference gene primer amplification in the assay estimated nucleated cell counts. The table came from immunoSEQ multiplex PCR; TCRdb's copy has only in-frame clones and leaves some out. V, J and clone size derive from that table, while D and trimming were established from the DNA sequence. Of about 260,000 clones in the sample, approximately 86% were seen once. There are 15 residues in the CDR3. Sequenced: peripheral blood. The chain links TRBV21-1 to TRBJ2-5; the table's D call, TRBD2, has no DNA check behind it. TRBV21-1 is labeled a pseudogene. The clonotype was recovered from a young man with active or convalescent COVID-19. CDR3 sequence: CASSKRGKPRETQYF. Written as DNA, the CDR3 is TGTGCCAGCAGCAAACGGGGGAAACCGAGAGAGACCCAGTACTTC.